These 27 T cell receptor beta chains came from one sample sequenced in a study of Graves' ophthalmopathy and Graves' hyperthyroidism (dated by TCRdb to 2016 to 2019). Sequencing was performed on an Illumina HiSeq 2000. For repertoire sequencing, TCR beta CDR3 regions were amplified from RNA transcripts. HTBI primers and the Qiagen OneStep RT-PCR kit were used in a first-round RT-PCR, which was followed by a second-round multiplex PCR, size selection and purification. TCRdb reprocessed the public reads (quality trimming at Q25 with fastp, clone calling with MiXCR) and kept in-frame beta chains. Each entry merges the rows of one CDR3 protein and shows their most common DNA and genes. This sample has hundreds of thousands of distinct CDR3 sequences in its table, and about 20% of those were observed once. The ten largest clones add up to approximately 7.7% of the sample. The specimen was peripheral blood. Receptors originate from a woman in her late teens or twenties with stable Graves' hyperthyroidism. Some clones in this sample may be carry-over from other donors' samples. Donor details come from another sample of the same person, matched by shared clones.

About this clonotype itself: One junction end disagrees with the germline gene, perhaps due to a read error. V and J are TRBV29-1 and TRBJ2-4; 10 nucleotides match TRBD2. Per germline, CDR1 SQVTM and CDR2 ANQGSEA. The length of the CDR3 is 13 residues. The DNA of the CDR3 is TGCAGCGTTTGGACTAGCGGTTGGCACATTAAGTACTTC. Its protein is CSVWTSGWHIKYF.

The genes are TRBV2 and TRBJ2-2, with D unresolved. V was cut by 1 base and J by 8 bases, with 11 bases left in between. CDR1 SNHLY and CDR2 FYNNEI come from the germline V gene. The CDR3 is made up of 14 amino acids. CDR3 bases: TGTGCCAGCAGTGAAGTCGACAAGGCGGGGGAGCTGTTTTTT. Its translation: CASSEVDKAGELFF.

In this sample, this clonotype turned up many times. The genes are TRBV28 and TRBJ1-2; D is perhaps TRBD1 (5 bases). Per germline, CDR1 MDHEN and CDR2 SYDVKM. The CDR3 extends over 15 amino acids. V was clipped by 1 base and J by 4 bases, with 13 bases between them. CDR3 sequence reads: CASSLSPPDSYGYTF. The CDR3 DNA reads as TGTGCCAGCAGTTTATCCCCCCCCGACAGCTATGGCTACACCTTC.

The table lists this clonotype with many counts. The CDR3 bases are TGTGCCAGCACCATACGGGGCCCTGGGAAAGAGACCCAGTACTTC. Encoded protein: CASTIRGPGKETQYF. This chain links TRBV6-1 with TRBJ2-5, with D tentatively TRBD1 or TRBD2 (5 bases each). V lost 7 bases, J lost 3 bases, and 18 bases lay in between. Germline values: CDR1 MNHNS, CDR2 SASEGT. The CDR3 contains 15 residues.

There are many counts of this clonotype. The V and J genes are TRBV11-2 and TRBJ2-7, with 11 bases that match TRBD2. This CDR3 has 16 amino acids. The germline gives CDR1 SGHAT, CDR2 FQNNGV. J was trimmed by 5 bases and V by 3 bases; bases with no gene match: 9. This CDR3 reads CASSFSASGRFHEQYF. For the CDR3, the DNA is TGTGCCAGCAGCTTTTCCGCTAGCGGGAGGTTCCACGAGCAGTACTTC. The full variable domain, rest sourced from reference TRBV11-2 and TRBJ2-7, is EAGVAQSPRYKIIEKRQSVAFWCNPISGHATLYWYQQILGQGPKLLIQFQNNGVVDDSQLPKDRFSAERLKGVDSTLKIQPAKLEDSAVYLCASSFSASGRFHEQYFGPGTRLTVT.

In this sample, this clonotype turned up many times. V is TRBV7-7 and J is TRBJ1-2; weak D call: TRBD1 (5 bases). The CDR3 contains 13 residues. The V end was cut by 8 bases, the J end by 4 bases, with 14 bases between. In germline, CDR1 is SSHAT, CDR2 FNYEAQ (reference sequence). The DNA of the CDR3 is TGTGCCAGCGACGATGGGGGAGCCTATGGCTACACCTTC. Encoded protein: CASDDGGAYGYTF.

There are many counts of this clonotype. The CDR3, as DNA: TGCAGCGTTCGGACGGGACCGATCACCGGGGAGCTGTTTTTT. It specifies CSVRTGPITGELFF. The chain recombines TRBV29-1 with TRBJ2-2; D might be TRBD1 or TRBD2, each matching 5 bases. V lost 5 bases, J lost 4 bases, and 14 bases lay in between. From germline, CDR1 is SQVTM and CDR2 ANQGSEA. This CDR3 spans 14 amino acids.

In its sample, this clonotype was seen many times. CDR3 region: CASSPWEAGKLNYGYTF. The CDR3 region has the DNA TGTGCCAGTAGTCCCTGGGAGGCAGGGAAACTCAACTATGGCTACACCTTC. The chain joins TRBV19 to TRBJ1-2; D is perhaps TRBD1 (5 bases). Germline CDR1 LNHDA, CDR2 SQIVND (reference sequence). The CDR3 runs 17 residues. V lost 5 bases and J 2 bases, leaving 21 bases between the germline ends.

This CDR3 is CASSEIRTGELFF. CDR3 bases: TGCGCCAGCAGTGAGATCAGAACCGGGGAGCTGTTTTTT. The chain couples TRBV10-2 to TRBJ2-2; no definite D call. Trimming shortened V by 2 bases and J by 5 bases, and 6 bases separated the two germline ends. The CDR3 has 13 amino acids. Germline lookup yields CDR1 WSHSY and CDR2 SAAADI.

This clonotype was observed at least ten times. The V and J genes are TRBV5-1 and TRBJ1-1; tentative D call: TRBD1 (5 bases). Germline CDR1 reads SGHRS; CDR2 reads YFSETQ. Trimming left V 5 bases short and J 6 bases short, with 14 bases between. CDR3 size: 13 residues. CDR3 bases: TGCGCCAGCAGGATCATGGGGGGGGCTGAAGCTTTCTTT. This gives the protein CASRIMGGAEAFF.

This clonotype came up many times. V and J are TRBV20-1 and TRBJ1-5; TRBD1 agrees at 8 bases. Unmatched junction bases numbered 9, after V lost 5 bases and J lost 3 bases. Per the germline V gene, CDR1 is DFQATT and CDR2 is SNEGSKA (reference sequence). This CDR3 is 15 amino acids long. CDR3 bases: TGCAGTGCTTTTAAGACAGGGGCCCCCAATCAGCCCCAGCATTTT. Its translation: CSAFKTGAPNQPQHF.

About this clonotype itself: The conserved final phenylalanine or tryptophan is absent from the CDR3, which likely points to a read error. V gene TRBV28 combines with J gene TRBJ1-1; D is possibly TRBD1 (5 bases). The CDR3 totals 14 residues. Trimming left V 6 bases short and J 4 bases short, with 15 bases between. Germline V gives CDR1 MDHEN, CDR2 SYDVKM. This chain's CDR3 is CASRPGGAATEAFS. CDR3 coding DNA: TGTGCCAGCAGGCCGGGAGGGGCGGCCACTGAAGCTTTCTCT.

This clonotype was observed many times. The CDR3 DNA follows: TGTGCCAGCCCTACGCGGGGGGCCTCCTACGAGCAGTACTTC. Encoded protein: CASPTRGASYEQYF. The V and J genes are TRBV24-1 and TRBJ2-7, with 8 bases fitting TRBD2. The CDR3 is 14 residues long. J was trimmed by 0 bases and V by 11 bases; bases with no gene match: 8. Germline values: CDR1 KGHDR, CDR2 SFDVKD.

In this sample, this clonotype turned up many times. The V call is TRBV10-3, the J call TRBJ1-6; possible D gene TRBD1, 5 bases. The CDR3 totals 15 residues. Germline V gene data show CDR1 as ENHRY and CDR2 as SYGVKD. With 4 bases removed from V and 10 bases from J, the gap between germline ends came to 17 bases. CDR3 sequence: CAISVGRGEGSPLHF. As DNA, the CDR3 is TGTGCCATCAGTGTTGGGAGGGGAGAAGGATCACCCCTCCACTTT.

The chain combines TRBV2 with TRBJ2-7; possibly TRBD2 for D (6 bases). Germline V CDR1 and CDR2: SNHLY, FYNNEI. Trimming removed 6 bases at V and 7 bases at J, with 34 bases between. The CDR3 totals 19 residues. Here the CDR3 DNA reads TGTGCCAGCAGCCGCGGGGTGGCAGGAGACTTATTCAGCTGGGGGGAGCAGTACTTC. Amino acid sequence: CASSRGVAGDLFSWGEQYF.

This clonotype was observed at least ten times. The chain links TRBV6-1 to TRBJ2-2; possible D gene TRBD1, 5 bases. The CDR3 runs 13 residues. Germline V CDR1 and CDR2: MNHNS, SASEGT. V lost 3 bases, J lost 6 bases, and 8 bases lay in between. As DNA, the CDR3 is TGTGCCAGCAGTGAGCGGACACCCGGGGAGCTGTTTTTT. Translation: CASSERTPGELFF.

This clonotype was counted ten times or more. The rearrangement uses TRBV4-1 and TRBJ2-7; possible D gene TRBD2, 5 bases. This CDR3 comprises 14 residues. The germline CDR1 and CDR2 sequences are MGHRA and YSYEKL. Trimming pared 1 base from V and 6 bases from J, leaving 13 bases between. CDR3 DNA: TGCGCCAGCAGCCAAGCGTACGGAGGTACCGAGCAGTACTTC. Protein product: CASSQAYGGTEQYF.

The rearrangement uses TRBV27 and TRBJ2-7; 9 bases align to TRBD2. Germline CDR1 and CDR2: MNHEY and SMNVEV (reference sequence). J was trimmed by 0 bases and V by 1 base; bases with no gene match: 19. The CDR3 is 21 amino acids. CDR3 sequence: CASSLFREFGSGGYSSYEQYF. CDR3 sequence (DNA): TGTGCCAGCAGTTTATTTCGGGAGTTTGGTAGCGGGGGCTACAGCTCCTACGAGCAGTACTTC.

This clonotype showed up just a few times. J is TRBJ2-5 and V is TRBV20-1; unclear D gene. Germline loops: CDR1 DFQATT, CDR2 SNEGSKA (reference sequence). The CDR3 has 14 amino acids. With 2 bases removed from V and 1 base from J, the gap between germline ends came to 11 bases. The CDR3 nucleotides are TGCAGTGCTAGAACTGTGGAGACCCAAGAGACCCAGTACTTC. Protein product: CSARTVETQETQYF.

The sample holds many counts of this clonotype. V usage is TRBV7-9 and J usage is TRBJ2-7, with D possibly TRBD2 on 5 matching bases. The germline V gene has CDR1 SEHNR and CDR2 FQNEAQ (reference sequence). V was clipped by 5 bases and J by 5 bases, with 16 bases between them. The CDR3 runs to 14 residues. CDR3 residues: CASSPSGVSDEQYF. The CDR3, as DNA: TGTGCCAGCAGCCCCTCCGGGGTTTCTGACGAGCAGTACTTC.

This clonotype was counted at least ten times. The genes are TRBV6-1 and TRBJ2-5, with no clear D. The CDR3 contains 16 residues. Trimming removed 5 bases at V and 5 bases at J, with 21 bases between. Germline CDR1 is MNHNS and CDR2 is SASEGT. The CDR3 DNA reads TGTGCCAGCAGTCGACTTGGACCCTCCCTGGGGGAGACCCAGTACTTC. Protein product: CASSRLGPSLGETQYF.

This clonotype was found a few times. The junction shows a germline mismatch at one end, possibly a read error. The chain uses TRBV10-3 and TRBJ2-4; D gene unclear. This CDR3 comprises 17 residues. Germline V gene sequence: CDR1 ENHRY, CDR2 SYGVKD. The CDR3 nucleotides read TGTGCCATCAGTGAGTCGGACGGAAGTTTAGCCAAAAACATTAAGTACTTC. Its protein product is CAISESDGSLAKNIKYF.

This sequence joins TRBV30 and TRBJ1-5; D call uncertain. Germline V gene data show CDR1 as GTSNPN and CDR2 as SVGIG (reference sequence). The V gene lost 2 bases and the J gene lost 5 bases, with 10 bases spanning the gap. The CDR3 loop spans 13 amino acids. The CDR3: CAWSSSRDQPQHF. In nucleotides, the CDR3 is TGTGCCTGGAGTTCGTCGAGGGATCAGCCCCAGCATTTT.

This clonotype showed up just once. The V call is TRBV6-5, the J call TRBJ1-2; unclear D gene. This CDR3 has 14 amino acids. The V gene lost 0 bases and the J gene lost 1 base, with 6 bases spanning the gap. The V gene's germline CDR1 is MNHEY and CDR2 SVGAGI. The CDR3 loop reads CASSYSTFNYGYTF. The CDR3, as DNA: TGTGCCAGCAGTTACTCGACCTTTAACTATGGCTACACCTTC.

This clonotype was recorded a few times. The chain has TRBV13 and TRBJ2-7; no firm D call. Germline CDR1 reads PRHDT; CDR2 reads FYEKMQ (reference sequence). V lost 2 bases and J lost 3, with 11 bases in between. The CDR3 totals 14 residues. This chain's CDR3 is CASSLKLWGYEQYF. The CDR3 nucleotides are TGTGCCAGCAGCTTAAAACTCTGGGGCTACGAGCAGTACTTC.

V usage is TRBV2 and J usage is TRBJ2-7; 7 nucleotides agree with TRBD1. The CDR3 is 15 amino acids. Per the germline V gene, CDR1 is SNHLY and CDR2 is FYNNEI. V shed 7 bases, J shed 4 bases, and the junction held 13 bases outside the gene matches. Written as DNA, the CDR3 is TGTGCCAGCACCCTACCGGGACAGAGCCTTTACGAGCAGTACTTC. Translated: CASTLPGQSLYEQYF.

The chain recombines TRBV20-1 with TRBJ1-3; D is perhaps TRBD1 (5 bases). V was pared by 6 bases and J by 3 bases, with 12 bases between. The V gene's germline CDR1 is DFQATT and CDR2 SNEGSKA (reference sequence). The CDR3 loop spans 13 amino acids. The CDR3 DNA sequence: TGCAGTGCCCAGGCGGGGGATGGAAACACCATATATTTT. Amino acids: CSAQAGDGNTIYF.